Detailed here is one TCR beta chain. Its antigen is as yet unknown. The data were taken from a study of cytomegalovirus exposure and HLA in healthy donors. Data came from immunoSEQ multiplex PCR; TCRdb stores just in-frame clones and leaves some out. The sample contains about 200,000 clones, 80% to 90% of which appear only once. Study-level findings and limits: The authors listed around 150 TCR beta chains as cytomegalovirus-associated.

Germline V lookup: CDR1 SQVTM, CDR2 ANQGSEA. Unmatched junction bases numbered 8, after V lost 7 bases and J lost 6 bases. This CDR3 has 12 amino acids. The sequenced material came from PBMCs. The receptor comes from a young woman in good health and CMV-seronegative. The chain couples TRBV29-1 to TRBJ1-1; the match to TRBD1 covers 7 bases. The CDR3 sequence is CSALTGRAEAFF. CDR3 DNA: TGCAGCGCTTTGACAGGGCGGGCTGAAGCTTTCTTT.